The entry below describes one T cell receptor (beta chain). The entry originates in a study of blood T cell repertoires in COVID-19. For the study at large: The study drew acute and convalescent COVID-19 samples from the United States, Italy and Spain.

TCRdb's table, derived via immunoSEQ multiplex PCR, lists solely in-frame clones and lacks some. The sample contains around 270,000 clones, around 89% of which appear only once. Looked up from germline, CDR1 is LNHDA and CDR2 is SQIVND (reference sequence). The V segment lost 9 bases and the J segment 4 bases; nucleotides outside the gene matches: 9. The CDR3 runs to 14 residues. The sequence was collected from a man aged 35 to 55 with acute or convalescent COVID-19. The V gene is TRBV19, the J gene TRBJ2-1; 7 nucleotides line up with TRBD1. Sequenced material: peripheral blood. Here the CDR3 reads CASCCDRVYNEQFF. In nucleotides, the CDR3 is TGTGCCAGCTGCTGTGACAGGGTATACAATGAGCAGTTCTTC.